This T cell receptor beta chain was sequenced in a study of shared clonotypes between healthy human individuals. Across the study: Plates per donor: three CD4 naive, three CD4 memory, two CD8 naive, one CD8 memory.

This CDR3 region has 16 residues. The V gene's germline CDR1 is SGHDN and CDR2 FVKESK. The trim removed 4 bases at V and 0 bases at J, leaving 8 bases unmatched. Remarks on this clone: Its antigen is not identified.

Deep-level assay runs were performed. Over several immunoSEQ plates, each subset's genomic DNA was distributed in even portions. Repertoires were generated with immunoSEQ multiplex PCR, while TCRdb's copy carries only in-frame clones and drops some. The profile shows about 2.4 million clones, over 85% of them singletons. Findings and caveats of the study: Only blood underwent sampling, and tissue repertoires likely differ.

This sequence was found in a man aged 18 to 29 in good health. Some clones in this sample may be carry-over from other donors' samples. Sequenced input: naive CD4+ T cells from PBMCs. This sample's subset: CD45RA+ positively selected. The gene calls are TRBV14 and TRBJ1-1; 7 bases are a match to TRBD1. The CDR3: CASSRKIGTVNTEAFF. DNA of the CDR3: TGTGCCAGCAGCCGCAAGATCGGGACAGTGAACACTGAAGCTTTCTTT.